This T cell receptor beta chain was captured in a study of cytomegalovirus exposure and HLA in healthy donors. Turning to the study itself: Among around 170 million T cells, an earlier analysis found roughly 110 million unique TCR beta sequences.

This CDR3 is 15 amino acids long. V dropped 6 bases and J dropped 1 base, with 14 bases sitting between them. CDR1 and CDR2 from the germline V gene are LNHDA and SQIVND (reference sequence). With regard to this clone: Its target is unknown.

General study findings and limits: Other equally common chains were less clonally expanded than HLA-associated TCR beta chains, a later analysis showed. A missense DCLRE1C variant was associated with V- and J-gene trimming of TCR beta chains in a later analysis, and an independent cohort replicated the association.

The PCR was carried out with 60 Vbeta primers and 13 Jbeta primers. Profiled with immunoSEQ multiplex PCR; TCRdb holds only in-frame clones, not every one. The table has roughly 180,000 clones, 70% to 90% seen once. This receptor was obtained from a woman aged 18-29 years in good health and CMV-seronegative. The chain employs TRBV19 and TRBJ2-3; a possible D gene is TRBD1 (8 bases). Sequencing was carried out using PBMCs. The CDR3 sequence is CASRTTGGGTDTQYF. The CDR3 nucleotides are TGTGCCAGTAGGACTACAGGGGGGGGCACAGATACGCAGTATTTT.